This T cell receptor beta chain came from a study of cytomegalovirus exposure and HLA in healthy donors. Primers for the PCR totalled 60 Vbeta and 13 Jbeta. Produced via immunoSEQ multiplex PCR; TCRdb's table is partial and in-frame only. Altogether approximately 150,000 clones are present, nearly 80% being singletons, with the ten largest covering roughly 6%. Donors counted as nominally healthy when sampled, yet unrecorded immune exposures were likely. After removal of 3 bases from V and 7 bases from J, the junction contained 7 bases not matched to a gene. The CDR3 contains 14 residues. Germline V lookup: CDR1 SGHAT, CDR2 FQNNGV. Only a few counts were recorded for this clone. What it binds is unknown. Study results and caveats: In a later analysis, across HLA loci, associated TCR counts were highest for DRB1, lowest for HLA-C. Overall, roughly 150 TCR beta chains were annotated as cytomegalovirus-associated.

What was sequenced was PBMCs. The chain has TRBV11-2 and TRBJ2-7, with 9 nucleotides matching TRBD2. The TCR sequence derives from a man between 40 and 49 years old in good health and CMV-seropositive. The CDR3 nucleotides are TGTGCCAGCAGCTTTAGCGGGAGCTATGGGGAGCAGTACTTC. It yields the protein CASSFSGSYGEQYF.